This record concerns one T cell receptor (beta chain) sequence. What it binds is not known. Analysis merged second doses at about 4 or about 12 weeks. Germline V CDR1 and CDR2: LGHDT, YNNKEL (reference sequence). Trimming cost V 4 bases and J 3 bases, with 20 bases left between them. CDR3 length: 17 residues. This sample was included in a study of T cell responses to AZD1222 COVID-19 vaccine. Clones were sequenced by immunoSEQ multiplex PCR, and TCRdb holds only the in-frame ones, with some missing. The sample lists over 50,000 clones, about 81% occurring once. Study outcomes and limitations: Mapped onto spike, vaccine-associated CD4 TCRs spanned it and were dominant at 160-218 and 743-854.

Here the sequenced sample was peripheral blood, taken 28 days after the second AZD1222 dose. The sequence was collected from an adult who received the AZD1222 COVID-19 vaccine. The genes are TRBV3-1 (or the pseudogene TRBV3-2) and TRBJ2-3, with D possibly being TRBD1 or TRBD2 (6 bases each). DNA of the CDR3: TGTGCCAGCAGCCCATCTCCTGGGGGGCGTATTACAGATACGCAGTATTTT. Encoded protein: CASSPSPGGRITDTQYF.